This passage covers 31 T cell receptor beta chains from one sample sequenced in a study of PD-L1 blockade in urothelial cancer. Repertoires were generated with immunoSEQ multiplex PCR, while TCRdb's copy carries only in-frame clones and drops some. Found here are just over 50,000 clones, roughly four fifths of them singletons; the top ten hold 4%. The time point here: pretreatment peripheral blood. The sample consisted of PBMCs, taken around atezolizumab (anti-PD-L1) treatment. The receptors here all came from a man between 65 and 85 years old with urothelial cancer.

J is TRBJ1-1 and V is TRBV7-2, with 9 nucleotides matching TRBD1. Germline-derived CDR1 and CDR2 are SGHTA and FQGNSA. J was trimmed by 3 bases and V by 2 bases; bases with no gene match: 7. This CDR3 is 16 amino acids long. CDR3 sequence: CASSLRGGTGYTEAFF. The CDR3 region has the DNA TGTGCCAGCAGCTTACGGGGTGGGACAGGGTACACTGAAGCTTTCTTT.

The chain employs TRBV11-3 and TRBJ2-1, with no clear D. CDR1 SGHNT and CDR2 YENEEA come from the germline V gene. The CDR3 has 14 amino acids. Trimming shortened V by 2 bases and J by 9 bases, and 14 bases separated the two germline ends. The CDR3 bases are TGTGCCAGCAGCTTAACGTCCTTTAGTGGTGAGCAGTTCTTC. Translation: CASSLTSFSGEQFF.

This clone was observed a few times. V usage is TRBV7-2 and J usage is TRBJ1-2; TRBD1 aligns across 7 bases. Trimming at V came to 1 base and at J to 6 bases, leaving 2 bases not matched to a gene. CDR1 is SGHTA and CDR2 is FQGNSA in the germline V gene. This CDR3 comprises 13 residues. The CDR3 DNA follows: TGTGCCAGCAGCTTAGAAGGGGGCCATGGCTACACCTTC. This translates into CASSLEGGHGYTF. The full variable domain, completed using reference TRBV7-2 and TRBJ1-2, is GAGVSQSPSNKVTEKGKDVELRCDPISGHTALYWYRQSLGQGLEFLIYFQGNSAPDKSGLPSDRFSAERTGGSVSTLTIQRTQQEDSAVYLCASSLEGGHGYTFGSGTRLTVV.

As DNA, the CDR3 is TGTGCCAGTATGCCCGACTTCAGCTCCTACAATGAGCAGTTCTTC. This sequence encodes CASMPDFSSYNEQFF. The chain links TRBV19 to TRBJ2-1; D unclear. CDR3 size: 15 residues. CDR1 is LNHDA, CDR2 SQIVND, per germline (reference sequence). The germline V and J ends were trimmed by 7 bases and 0 bases, with 13 bases remaining between them.

The CDR3 DNA reads TGTGCCAGCGCCCGGGCGGGGAAAAACAATGAGCAGTTCTTC. This codes for CASARAGKNNEQFF. The V gene is TRBV28, the J gene TRBJ2-1; D is possibly TRBD2 (6 bases). The CDR3 has 14 residues. Per germline, CDR1 MDHEN and CDR2 SYDVKM. The V gene lost 8 bases and the J gene lost 5 bases, with 16 bases spanning the gap. Supplemented by reference TRBV28 and TRBJ2-1, the full variable domain reads DVKVTQSSRYLVKRTGEKVFLECVQDMDHENMFWYRQDPGLGLRLIYFSYDVKMKEKGDIPEGYSVSREKKERFSLILESASTNQTSMYLCASARAGKNNEQFFGPGTRLTVL.

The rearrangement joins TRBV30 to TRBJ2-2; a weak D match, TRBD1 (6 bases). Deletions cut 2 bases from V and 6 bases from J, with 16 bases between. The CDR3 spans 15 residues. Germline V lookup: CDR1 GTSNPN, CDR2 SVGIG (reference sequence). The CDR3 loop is CAWSQGGRVPGELFF. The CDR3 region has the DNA TGTGCCTGGAGTCAAGGGGGTAGGGTGCCCGGGGAGCTGTTTTTT.

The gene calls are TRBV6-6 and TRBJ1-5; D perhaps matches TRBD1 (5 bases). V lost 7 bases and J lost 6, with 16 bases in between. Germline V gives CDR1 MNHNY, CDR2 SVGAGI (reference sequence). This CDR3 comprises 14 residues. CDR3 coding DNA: TGTGCCAGCACCACCTCTGCGGGGGGTCAGCCCCAGCATTTT. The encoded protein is CASTTSAGGQPQHF.

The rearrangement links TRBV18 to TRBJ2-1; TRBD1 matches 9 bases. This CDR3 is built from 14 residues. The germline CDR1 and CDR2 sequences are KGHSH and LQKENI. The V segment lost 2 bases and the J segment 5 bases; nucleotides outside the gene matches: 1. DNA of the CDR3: TGTGCCAGCTCACCAGGGACAGGGAACAATGAGCAGTTCTTC. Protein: CASSPGTGNNEQFF.

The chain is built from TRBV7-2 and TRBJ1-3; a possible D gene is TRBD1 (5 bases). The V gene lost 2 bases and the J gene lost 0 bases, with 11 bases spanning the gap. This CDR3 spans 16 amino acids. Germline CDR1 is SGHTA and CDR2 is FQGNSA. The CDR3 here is CASSLIGGGSGNTIYF. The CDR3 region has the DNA TGTGCCAGCAGCTTAATCGGGGGGGGCTCTGGAAACACCATATATTTT.

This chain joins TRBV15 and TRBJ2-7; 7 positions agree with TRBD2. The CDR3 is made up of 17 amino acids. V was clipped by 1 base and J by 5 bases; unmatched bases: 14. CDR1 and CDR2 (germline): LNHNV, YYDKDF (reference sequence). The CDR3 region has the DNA TGTGCCACCAGCAGAGGGGGTTCGGGACTACCCACGGACGAGCAGTACTTC. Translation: CATSRGGSGLPTDEQYF.

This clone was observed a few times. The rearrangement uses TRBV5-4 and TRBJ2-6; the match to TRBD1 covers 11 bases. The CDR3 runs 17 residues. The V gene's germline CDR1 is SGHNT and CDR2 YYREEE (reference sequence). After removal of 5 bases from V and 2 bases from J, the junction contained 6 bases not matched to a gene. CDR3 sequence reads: CASRPGQGAPGANVLTF. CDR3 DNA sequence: TGTGCCAGCAGACCCGGACAGGGGGCGCCTGGGGCCAACGTCCTGACTTTC.

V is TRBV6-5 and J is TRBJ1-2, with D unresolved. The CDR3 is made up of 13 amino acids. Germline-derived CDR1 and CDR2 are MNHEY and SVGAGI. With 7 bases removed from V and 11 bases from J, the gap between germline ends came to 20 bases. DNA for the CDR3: TGTGCCAGCACCCGGGATGCATTTACGCCTTACACCTTC. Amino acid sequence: CASTRDAFTPYTF.

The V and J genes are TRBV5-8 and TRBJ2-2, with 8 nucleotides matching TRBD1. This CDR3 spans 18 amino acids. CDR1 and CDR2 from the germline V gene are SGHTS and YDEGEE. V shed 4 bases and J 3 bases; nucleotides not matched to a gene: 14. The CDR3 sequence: CASSADRVWVAHTGELFF. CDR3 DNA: TGTGCCAGCAGCGCGGACAGGGTATGGGTTGCGCACACCGGGGAGCTGTTTTTT.

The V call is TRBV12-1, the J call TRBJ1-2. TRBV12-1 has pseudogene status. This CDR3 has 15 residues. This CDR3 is CASSFRWGREDGYTF. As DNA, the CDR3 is TGTGCCAGCAGCTTTCGGTGGGGGAGGGAGGATGGCTACACCTTC.

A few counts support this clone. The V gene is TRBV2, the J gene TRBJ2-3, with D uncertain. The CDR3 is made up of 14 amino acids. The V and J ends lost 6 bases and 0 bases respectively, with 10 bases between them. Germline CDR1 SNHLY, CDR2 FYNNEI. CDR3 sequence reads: CASSKASSTDTQYF. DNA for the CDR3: TGTGCCAGCAGCAAAGCTTCTAGCACAGATACGCAGTATTTT.

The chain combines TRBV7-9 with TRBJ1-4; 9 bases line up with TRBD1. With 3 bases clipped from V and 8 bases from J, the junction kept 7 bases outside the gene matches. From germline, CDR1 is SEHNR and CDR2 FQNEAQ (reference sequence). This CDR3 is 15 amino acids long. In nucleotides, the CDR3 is TGTGCCAGCAGCTTTGGGGGACAGGGTGGGGAAAAACTGTTTTTT. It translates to CASSFGGQGGEKLFF.

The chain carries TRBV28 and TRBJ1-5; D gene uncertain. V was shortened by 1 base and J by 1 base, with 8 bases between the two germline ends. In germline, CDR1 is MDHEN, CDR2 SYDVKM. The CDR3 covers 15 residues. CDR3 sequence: CASSLSARSNQPQHF. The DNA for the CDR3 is TGTGCCAGCAGTTTATCGGCTAGGAGCAATCAGCCCCAGCATTTT.

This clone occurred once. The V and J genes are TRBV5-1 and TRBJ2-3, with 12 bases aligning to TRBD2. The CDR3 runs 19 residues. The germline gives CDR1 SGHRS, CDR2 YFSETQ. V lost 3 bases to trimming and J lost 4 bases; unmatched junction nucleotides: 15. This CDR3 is CASSSLRLAGAGGSDTQYF. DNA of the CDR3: TGCGCCAGCAGCTCCCTCAGACTAGCGGGAGCCGGGGGGTCAGATACGCAGTATTTT.

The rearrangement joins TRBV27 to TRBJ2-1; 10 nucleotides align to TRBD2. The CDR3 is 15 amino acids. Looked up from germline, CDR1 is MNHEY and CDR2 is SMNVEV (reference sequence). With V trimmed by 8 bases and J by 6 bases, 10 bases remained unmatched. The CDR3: CASRGYGTSANEQFF. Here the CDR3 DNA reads TGTGCCAGCCGGGGGTATGGGACTAGCGCCAATGAGCAGTTCTTC.

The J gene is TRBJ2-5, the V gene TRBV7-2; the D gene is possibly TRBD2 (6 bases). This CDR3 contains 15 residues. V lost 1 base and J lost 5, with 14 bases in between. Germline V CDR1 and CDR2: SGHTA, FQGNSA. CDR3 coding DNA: TGTGCCAGCAGCTTAGATAGGCTAGCGCGGGAGACCCAGTACTTC. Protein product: CASSLDRLARETQYF.

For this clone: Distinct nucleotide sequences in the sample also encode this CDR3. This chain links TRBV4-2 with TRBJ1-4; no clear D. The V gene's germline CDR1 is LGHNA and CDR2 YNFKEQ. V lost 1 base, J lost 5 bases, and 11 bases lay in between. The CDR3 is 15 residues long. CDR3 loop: CASSQVAGRNEKLFF. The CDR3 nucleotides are TGTGCCAGCAGCCAAGTTGCGGGAAGGAATGAAAAACTGTTTTTT.

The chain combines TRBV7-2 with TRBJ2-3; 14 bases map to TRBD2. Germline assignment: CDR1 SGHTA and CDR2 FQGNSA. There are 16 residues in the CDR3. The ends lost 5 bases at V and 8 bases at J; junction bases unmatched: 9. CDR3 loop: CASSRVTSGGGGTQYF. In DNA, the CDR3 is TGTGCCAGCAGCCGCGTGACTAGCGGGGGGGGCGGTACGCAGTATTTT.

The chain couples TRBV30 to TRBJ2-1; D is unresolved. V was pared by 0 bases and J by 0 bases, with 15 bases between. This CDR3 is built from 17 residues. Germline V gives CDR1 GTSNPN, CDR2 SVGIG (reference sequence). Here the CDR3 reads CAWSVSTGLSSYNEQFF. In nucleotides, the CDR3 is TGTGCCTGGAGTGTATCCACCGGGTTGAGCTCCTACAATGAGCAGTTCTTC.

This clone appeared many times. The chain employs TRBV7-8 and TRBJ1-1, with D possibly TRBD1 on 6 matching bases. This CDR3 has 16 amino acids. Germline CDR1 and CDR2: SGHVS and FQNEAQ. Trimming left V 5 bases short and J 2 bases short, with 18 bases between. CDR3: CASSHIGGAANTEAFF. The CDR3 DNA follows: TGTGCCAGCAGCCATATAGGGGGAGCCGCTAACACTGAAGCTTTCTTT. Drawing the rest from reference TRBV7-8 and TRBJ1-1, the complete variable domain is GAGVSQSPRYKVAKRGQDVALRCDPISGHVSLFWYQQALGQGPEFLTYFQNEAQLDKSGLPSDRFFAERPEGSVSTLKIQRTQQEDSAVYLCASSHIGGAANTEAFFGQGTRLTVV.

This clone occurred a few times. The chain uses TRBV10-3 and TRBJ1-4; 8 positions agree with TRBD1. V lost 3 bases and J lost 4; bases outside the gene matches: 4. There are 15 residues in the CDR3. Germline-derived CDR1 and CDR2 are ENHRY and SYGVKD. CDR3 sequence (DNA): TGTGCCATCAGTGAAAGGGACAGGCATAATGAAAAACTGTTTTTT. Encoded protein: CAISERDRHNEKLFF.

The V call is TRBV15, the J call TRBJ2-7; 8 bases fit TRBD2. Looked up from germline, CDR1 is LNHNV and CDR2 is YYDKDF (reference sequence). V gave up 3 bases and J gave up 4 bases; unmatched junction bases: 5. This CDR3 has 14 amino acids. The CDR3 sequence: CATSRTSDRYEQYF. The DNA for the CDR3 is TGTGCCACCAGCAGGACTAGCGACAGGTACGAGCAGTACTTC.

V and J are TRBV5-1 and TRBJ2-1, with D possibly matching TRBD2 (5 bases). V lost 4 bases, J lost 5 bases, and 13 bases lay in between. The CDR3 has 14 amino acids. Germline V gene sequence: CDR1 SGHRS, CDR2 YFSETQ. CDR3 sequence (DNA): TGCGCCAGCAGCGAAGAGGGCCCACACAATGAGCAGTTCTTC. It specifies CASSEEGPHNEQFF. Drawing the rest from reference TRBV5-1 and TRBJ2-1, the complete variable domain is KAGVTQTPRYLIKTRGQQVTLSCSPISGHRSVSWYQQTPGQGLQFLFEYFSETQRNKGNFPGRFSGRQFSNSRSEMNVSTLELGDSALYLCASSEEGPHNEQFFGPGTRLTVL.

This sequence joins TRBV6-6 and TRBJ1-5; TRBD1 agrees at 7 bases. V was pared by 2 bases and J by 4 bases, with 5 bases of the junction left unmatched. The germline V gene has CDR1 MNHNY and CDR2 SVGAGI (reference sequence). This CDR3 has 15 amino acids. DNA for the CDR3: TGTGCCAGCAGTTACAGAGGGGACAGTAATCAGCCCCAGCATTTT. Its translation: CASSYRGDSNQPQHF.

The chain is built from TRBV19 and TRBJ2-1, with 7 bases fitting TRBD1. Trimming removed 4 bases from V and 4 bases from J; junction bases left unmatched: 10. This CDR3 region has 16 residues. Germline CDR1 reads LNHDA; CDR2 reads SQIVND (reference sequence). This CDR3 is CASSRGTARSYNEQFF. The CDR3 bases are TGTGCCAGTAGTAGAGGGACAGCGAGATCATACAATGAGCAGTTCTTC.

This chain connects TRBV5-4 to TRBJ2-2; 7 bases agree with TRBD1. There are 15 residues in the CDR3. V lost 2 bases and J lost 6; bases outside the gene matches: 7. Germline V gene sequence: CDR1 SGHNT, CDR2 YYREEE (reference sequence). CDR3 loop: CASSLQGIGAGELFF. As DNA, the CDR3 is TGTGCCAGCAGCTTACAGGGGATTGGGGCCGGGGAGCTGTTTTTT.

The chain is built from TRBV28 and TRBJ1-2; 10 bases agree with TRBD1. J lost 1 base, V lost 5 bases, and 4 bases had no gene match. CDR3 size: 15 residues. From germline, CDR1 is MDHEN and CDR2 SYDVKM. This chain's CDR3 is CASSPGTGVNYGYTF. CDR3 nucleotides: TGTGCCAGCAGTCCAGGGACAGGGGTTAACTATGGCTACACCTTC.